One sample yielded the 11 T cell receptor beta chains listed below, sequenced in a study of blood T cells in healthy people across ages (dated by TCRdb to the mid-2010s). Receptor amplification or capture employed 5' RACE. TCRdb records Illumina HiSeq 2500 as the sequencer. A second roughly 6 to 12 cycle PCR used a sample-barcoded 5' primer and a J-beta primer mix. Using fastp at Q25 and MiXCR, TCRdb reprocessed the public reads and kept productive beta chains. Rows are combined by CDR3 protein, so each entry shows the most common genes and DNA. For this sample there are fewer than 2,000,000 distinct CDR3 sequences; roughly 30% appear just once. The ten largest account for about 11% of the sample. Sequenced material: blood. Every receptor here comes from a woman in her 30s in good health.

This clonotype was seen more than once but under ten times. The V and J genes are TRBV6-1 and TRBJ2-6; TRBD1 agrees at 7 bases. J lost 0 bases, V lost 0 bases, and 5 bases had no gene match. There are 18 residues in the CDR3. CDR1 and CDR2 from the germline V gene are MNHNS and SASEGT. The CDR3 DNA follows: TGTGCCAGCAGTGAAGCCGGGACAGTCTTCTCTGGGGCCAACGTCCTGACTTTC. Protein sequence: CASSEAGTVFSGANVLTF.

As to this clonotype: A junction end diverges from the germline sequence, so it may reflect a read error. The chain joins TRBV7-9 to TRBJ2-1; no reliable D call. The CDR3 runs to 13 residues. The germline gives CDR1 SEHNR, CDR2 FQNEAQ (reference sequence). In DNA form, the CDR3 reads TGTGTCAGCAGCGTCAATTCCTACAATGAGCAGTTCTTC. It yields the protein CVSSVNSYNEQFF. Together with reference TRBV7-9 and TRBJ2-1, the CDR3 gives the full variable domain: DTGVSQNPRHKITKRGQNVTFRCDPISEHNRLYWYRQTLGQGPEFLTYFQNEAQLEKSRLLSDRFSAERPKGSFSTLEIQRTEQGDSAMYLCVSSVNSYNEQFFGPGTRLTVL.

The genes are TRBV2 and TRBJ1-5; TRBD1 might be the D (5 bases). Germline V lookup: CDR1 SNHLY, CDR2 FYNNEI. V gave up 4 bases and J gave up 6 bases, with 19 bases separating them. This CDR3 has 16 amino acids. CDR3 residues: CASSGRGGGSGQPQHF. CDR3 DNA sequence: TGTGCCAGCAGTGGCCGGGGTGGGGGGTCCGGTCAGCCCCAGCATTTT. Looking up the rest from reference TRBV2 and TRBJ1-5 gives the full variable domain: EPEVTQTPSHQVTQMGQEVILRCVPISNHLYFYWYRQILGQKVEFLVSFYNNEISEKSEIFDDQFSVERPDGSNFTLKIRSTKLEDSAMYFCASSGRGGGSGQPQHFGDGTRLSIL.

The rearrangement links TRBV28 to TRBJ2-7; 7 nucleotides match TRBD1. Germline loops: CDR1 MDHEN, CDR2 SYDVKM. Germline trimming cut 5 bases from V and 0 bases from J; bases unmatched to any gene: 16. CDR3 size: 18 residues. This chain's CDR3 is CASSVPRDSFFSSYEQYF. In DNA form, the CDR3 reads TGTGCCAGCAGTGTCCCCCGGGACAGCTTCTTTAGCTCCTACGAGCAGTACTTC.

CDR3 region: CASSPGQSDQPQHF. CDR3 bases: TGTGCCAGCTCACCGGGACAGTCTGATCAGCCCCAGCATTTT. J is TRBJ1-5 and V is TRBV18; 7 bases align to TRBD1. Germline V lookup: CDR1 KGHSH, CDR2 LQKENI. The V gene end was trimmed by 3 bases and the J gene end by 5 bases; junction bases not matched to a gene: 4. CDR3 length: 14 amino acids.

The V call is TRBV4-2, the J call TRBJ2-7; a weak D match, TRBD1 (6 bases). The CDR3 loop spans 13 amino acids. Trimming shortened V by 4 bases and J by 6 bases, and 13 bases separated the two germline ends. Germline CDR1 is LGHNA and CDR2 is YNFKEQ. Here the CDR3 DNA reads TGTGCCAGCAGCCCTCAGGGGAACGGCGAGCAGTACTTC. Its translation is CASSPQGNGEQYF.

This chain uses TRBV20-1 with TRBJ1-1; tentative D call: TRBD1 (5 bases). This CDR3 is built from 13 residues. The germline V gene encodes CDR1 DFQATT and CDR2 SNEGSKA (reference sequence). V shed 2 bases and J shed 5 bases, with 12 bases lying between them. The CDR3 DNA sequence: TGCAGTGCTAGACCCAGGGTTGGAACTGAAGCTTTCTTT. Encoded protein: CSARPRVGTEAFF.

The chain employs TRBV11-2 and TRBJ1-2; D ambiguous. The CDR3 runs to 13 residues. V gave up 5 bases and J gave up 2 bases, with 9 bases separating them. Germline CDR1 SGHAT, CDR2 FQNNGV. Here the CDR3 DNA reads TGTGCCAGCAGCCCCTGGGGAAACTATGGCTACACCTTC. As protein: CASSPWGNYGYTF.

This chain joins TRBV6-6 and TRBJ2-7, with D perhaps TRBD2 (6 bases). Trimming took off 6 bases at V and 0 bases at J, with 15 bases between the two ends. Germline lookup yields CDR1 MNHNY and CDR2 SVGAGI (reference sequence). The CDR3 consists of 15 residues. CDR3 amino acids: CASRAGQKSSYEQYF. The CDR3 coding sequence is TGTGCCAGCAGGGCGGGGCAGAAGAGCTCCTACGAGCAGTACTTC.

The chain has TRBV7-2 and TRBJ1-2; the D gene is possibly TRBD1 (5 bases). Germline CDR1 and CDR2: SGHTA and FQGNSA. The CDR3 contains 12 residues. The ends were cut back, 6 bases at V and 5 bases at J, with 10 bases in the middle. The CDR3 spells CASRLQAYGYTF. The CDR3 nucleotides read TGTGCCAGCAGGTTACAGGCATATGGCTACACCTTC. The variable domain in full, completed from reference TRBV7-2 and TRBJ1-2, reads GAGVSQSPSNKVTEKGKDVELRCDPISGHTALYWYRQSLGQGLEFLIYFQGNSAPDKSGLPSDRFSAERTGGSVSTLTIQRTQQEDSAVYLCASRLQAYGYTFGSGTRLTVV.

Regarding this clonotype: Since a much larger clone is just one base distant, this may be a read error. The chain employs TRBV6-1 and TRBJ2-5; a possible D gene is TRBD2 (6 bases). V dropped 6 bases and J dropped 4 bases, with 15 bases sitting between them. This CDR3 is 14 amino acids long. Germline V gene data show CDR1 as MNHNS and CDR2 as SASEGT. The CDR3, as DNA: TGTGCCAGCAGGGCACTAGCTAACGGAGAGACCCAGTACTTC. This codes for CASRALANGETQYF.